The clone carrying this T cell receptor (beta chain) was seen once. What it binds is unknown. A much larger clone sits a single nucleotide away, making a read error possible. Peripheral blood genomic DNA, not sorted cells or RNA, was the template. Rearranged V-D-J TRB sequences were amplified with a mixed TRB-A/B primer pool. TCRdb called the multiplex PCR reads again in MiXCR, with one record for every CDR3 protein. The sample lists more than 1,100 distinct CDR3 sequences, roughly a quarter occurring once. This sample stems from a study of T cell repertoires in aging, cancer and after chemotherapy. Study-wide points: In healthy donors, age-related TCR diversity loss mainly reflected lost richness.

CDR1 KGHSH and CDR2 LQKENI come from the germline V gene. The CDR3 runs 14 residues. Material: blood. The TCR originated in a human donor with a blood cancer. The chain uses TRBV18 and TRBJ1-4, with D perhaps TRBD1 (6 bases). In nucleotides, the CDR3 is TGTACCAGCGGCTCAGGGGCAACTAATGAAAAACTGTTTTTT. Translated: CTSGSGATNEKLFF.